The source of this T cell receptor beta chain is a study of OX40 agonist ivuxolimab in advanced cancers. This clone occurred once. Data came from immunoSEQ multiplex PCR; TCRdb stores just in-frame clones and leaves some out. The sample has tens of thousands of clones, around 86% seen once. Germline loops: CDR1 MNHEY, CDR2 SVGAGI. Trimming removed 4 bases from V and 5 bases from J, with 11 bases in between. CDR3 length: 13 amino acids. The V gene is TRBV6-5, the J gene TRBJ1-1; the D is unclear. This TCR was sampled from an adult with an advanced solid tumor such as melanoma, head and neck, liver or kidney cancer. Sequencing was performed on CD4+ or CD8+ T cells sorted from blood, taken in a trial of the OX40 agonist ivuxolimab. The chain's CDR3 is CASSSLSETEAFF. CDR3 DNA: TGTGCCAGCAGTTCCCTATCGGAAACTGAAGCTTTCTTT.